This T cell receptor (beta chain) stems from a study of blood T cell repertoires in COVID-19. Germline V gene lookup returns CDR1 LNHNV and CDR2 YYDKDF (reference sequence). The CDR3 length is 14 residues. V lost 5 bases, J lost 0 bases, and 7 bases lay in between. Profiled with immunoSEQ multiplex PCR; TCRdb holds only in-frame clones, not every one. The sample carries 70,000 to 85,000 clones, approximately 82% recorded once. This clone was counted a single time. This chain links TRBV15 with TRBJ1-4; D is ambiguous. Sequences were obtained from peripheral blood. The clonotype comes from an elderly man with active or convalescent COVID-19. CDR3 DNA sequence: TGTGCCACCAGCGTCGGGGCAACTAATGAAAAACTGTTTTTT. This sequence encodes CATSVGATNEKLFF.